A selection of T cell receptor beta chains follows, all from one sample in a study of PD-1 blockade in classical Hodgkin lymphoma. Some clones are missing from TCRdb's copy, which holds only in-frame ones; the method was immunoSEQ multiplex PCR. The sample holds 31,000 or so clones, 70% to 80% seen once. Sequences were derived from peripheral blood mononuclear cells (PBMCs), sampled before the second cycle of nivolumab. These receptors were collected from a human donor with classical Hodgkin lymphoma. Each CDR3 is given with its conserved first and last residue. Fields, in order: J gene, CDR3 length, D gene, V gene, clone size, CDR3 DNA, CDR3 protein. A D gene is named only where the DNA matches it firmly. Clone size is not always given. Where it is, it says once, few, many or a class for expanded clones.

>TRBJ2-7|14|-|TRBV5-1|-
TGCGCCAGCAGCTTAGGACAAGGGGCGAACGAGCAGTACTTC
CASSLGQGANEQYF
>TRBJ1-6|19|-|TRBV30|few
TGTGCCTGGAGTCGACAGTGGGGAATTGTTAGCGGCTATAATTCACCCCTCCACTTT
CAWSRQWGIVSGYNSPLHF
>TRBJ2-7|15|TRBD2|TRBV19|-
TGTGCCAGTAGTATGCGGACTAGCGGGTCCTACGAGCAGTACTTC
CASSMRTSGSYEQYF
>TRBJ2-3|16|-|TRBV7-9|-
TGTGCCAGCAGCTTATGGTCGGGAGCCGACACAGATACGCAGTATTTT
CASSLWSGADTDTQYF
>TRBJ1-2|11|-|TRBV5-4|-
TGTGCCAGCAGCCTTCACACGCGCTACACCTTC
CASSLHTRYTF
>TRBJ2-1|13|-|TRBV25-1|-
TGTGCCAGCAGTGATCACGGGGTCAATGAGCAGTTCTTC
CASSDHGVNEQFF
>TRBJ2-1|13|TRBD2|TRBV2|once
TGTGCCAGCAGAGGACTAGCGGGAAGCGAGCAGTTCTTC
CASRGLAGSEQFF
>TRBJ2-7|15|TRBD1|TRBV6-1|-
TGTGCCAGCAGTTTACGGGACAGGGTTTCCTACGAGCAGTACTTC
CASSLRDRVSYEQYF
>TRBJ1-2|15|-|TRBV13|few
TGTGCCAGCAGCCCTGGGAGCAACCCAGTCTATGGCTACACCTTC
CASSPGSNPVYGYTF
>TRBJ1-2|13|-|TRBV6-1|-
TGTGCCAGCAGTGCCACACGCGACAGTGGCTACACCTTC
CASSATRDSGYTF
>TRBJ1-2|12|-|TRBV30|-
TGTGCCTGGATGTTGGGGGCATATGGCTACACCTTC
CAWMLGAYGYTF
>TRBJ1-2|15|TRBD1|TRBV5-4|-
TGTGCCAGCAGCTTGGGGGGACAGGGGGTATTGGGCTACACCTTC
CASSLGGQGVLGYTF
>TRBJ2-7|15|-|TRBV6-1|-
TGTGCCAGCAGTGAAAGGCACTCTTTATCCTACGAGCAGTACTTC
CASSERHSLSYEQYF
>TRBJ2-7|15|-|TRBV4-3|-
TGCGCCAGCAGCCAAGAAGGGCCGGAAGGCTACGAGCAGTACTTC
CASSQEGPEGYEQYF
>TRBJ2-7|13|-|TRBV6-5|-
TGTGCCAGCAGTTACGTCCTTCGCGACGAGCAGTACTTC
CASSYVLRDEQYF
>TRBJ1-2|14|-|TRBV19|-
TGTGCCAGTAGTATGTCCGATTATAACTATGGCTACACCTTC
CASSMSDYNYGYTF
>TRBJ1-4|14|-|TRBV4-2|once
TGTGCCAGCAGCCAGGGGGCGGCTAATGAAAAACTGTTTTTT
CASSQGAANEKLFF
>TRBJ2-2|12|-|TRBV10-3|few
TGTGCCATCGCCCGGGGAGCCGGGGAGCTGTTTTTT
CAIARGAGELFF
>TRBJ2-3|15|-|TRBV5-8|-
TGTGCCAGCAGGCCCGGGACCCTCAGCACAGATACGCAGTATTTT
CASRPGTLSTDTQYF
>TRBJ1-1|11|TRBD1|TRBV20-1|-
TGCAGGGCCGACAGGGCCACTGAAGCTTTCTTT
CRADRATEAFF
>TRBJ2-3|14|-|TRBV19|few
TGTGCCAGTAGTATCGGGCAGAGCACAGATACGCAGTATTTT
CASSIGQSTDTQYF